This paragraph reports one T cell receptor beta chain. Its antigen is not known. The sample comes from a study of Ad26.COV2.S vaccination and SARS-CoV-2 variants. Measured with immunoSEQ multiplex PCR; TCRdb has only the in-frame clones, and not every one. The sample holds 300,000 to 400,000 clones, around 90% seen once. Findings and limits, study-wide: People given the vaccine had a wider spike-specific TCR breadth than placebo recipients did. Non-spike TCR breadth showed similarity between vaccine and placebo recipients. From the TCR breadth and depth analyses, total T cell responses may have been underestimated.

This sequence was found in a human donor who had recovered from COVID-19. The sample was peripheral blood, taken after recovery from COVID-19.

In DNA, the CDR3 is TGTGCCAGCAGTGGTAGGATAGGGCCGAATCAGCCCCAGCATTTT. It codes for CASSGRIGPNQPQHF. This chain connects TRBV27 to TRBJ1-5; D unclear. V shed 5 bases and J shed 4 bases, with 15 bases lying between them. This CDR3 is 15 amino acids long. Germline values: CDR1 MNHEY, CDR2 SMNVEV (reference sequence).